A single sample is the source of the 28 T cell receptor beta chains below, sequenced in a study of blood T cell repertoires in COVID-19. Assay used: immunoSEQ multiplex PCR; TCRdb lists only in-frame clones, some missing. The profile covers 300,000 to 400,000 clones, with approximately 86% appearing a single time and approximately 4% taken by the ten largest. The material sequenced was PBMCs or T cells enriched from blood (not recorded which). These receptors were taken from a woman between 40 and 50 years old with acute COVID-19.

Only a few counts were recorded for this clone. V is TRBV7-2 and J is TRBJ1-4; D is unresolved. The CDR3 contains 14 residues. Germline assignment: CDR1 SGHTA and CDR2 FQGNSA. Trimming took 1 base from V and 13 from J, leaving 16 bases between them. The CDR3 region is CASSLGISEGTLFF. The CDR3 DNA follows: TGTGCCAGCAGCTTAGGGATTAGTGAGGGTACACTGTTTTTT.

DNA of the CDR3: TGTGCCAGTAGTAACGGGGGAGGAGGAAACACCATATATTTT. Protein product: CASSNGGGGNTIYF. The genes are TRBV19 and TRBJ1-3; possible D gene TRBD1, 5 bases. The length of the CDR3 is 14 residues. Trimming took off 4 bases at V and 4 bases at J, with 11 bases between the two ends. Germline values: CDR1 LNHDA, CDR2 SQIVND (reference sequence).

The chain is built from TRBV7-9 and TRBJ2-7; D is perhaps TRBD2 (5 bases). Trimming stripped 2 bases from V and 6 bases from J, with 23 bases between. Looked up from germline, CDR1 is SEHNR and CDR2 is FQNEAQ (reference sequence). The CDR3 consists of 17 residues. The CDR3 sequence: CASSLSVLRVLAFEQYF. CDR3 nucleotides: TGTGCCAGCAGCTTAAGTGTACTGCGGGTCCTGGCCTTCGAGCAGTACTTC.

This rearrangement joins TRBV11-2 to TRBJ1-2; the D gene is possibly TRBD1 (5 bases). Germline assignment: CDR1 SGHAT and CDR2 FQNNGV. The V and J ends lost 5 bases and 4 bases respectively, with 17 bases between them. The CDR3 runs to 15 residues. The CDR3 sequence is CASSGHGEGSYGYTF. The DNA for the CDR3 is TGTGCCAGCAGCGGACACGGGGAGGGAAGCTATGGCTACACCTTC.

This chain links TRBV6-5 with TRBJ2-7; 13 positions agree with TRBD2. V trimming: 4 bases; J trimming: 4 bases; junction bases outside the gene matches: 7. CDR3 size: 16 residues. Germline V gives CDR1 MNHEY, CDR2 SVGAGI. In DNA, the CDR3 is TGTGCCAGCAGTTTTACTAGCGGGAGGGCCATTTACGAGCAGTACTTC. Translating gives CASSFTSGRAIYEQYF.

This chain joins TRBV5-5 and TRBJ2-1; 8 nucleotides line up with TRBD2. The CDR3 sequence is 15 residues long. V dropped 4 bases and J dropped 4; count of bases not matched to a gene: 7. From germline, CDR1 is SGHKS and CDR2 YYEKEE (reference sequence). The CDR3 DNA is TGTGCCAGCAGCCCCGGGGGGGGCCGATACAATGAGCAGTTCTTC. Protein: CASSPGGGRYNEQFF.

CDR3 nucleotide sequence: TGTGCCAGTAGTACGGACAGGGGGTATCAGCCCCAGCATTTT. It encodes CASSTDRGYQPQHF. The chain has TRBV19 and TRBJ1-5; 10 bases align to TRBD1. Germline V CDR1 and CDR2: LNHDA, SQIVND (reference sequence). Trimming cost V 4 bases and J 5 bases; bases outside gene matches: 2. This CDR3 comprises 14 residues.

The rearrangement uses TRBV6-5 and TRBJ2-3; D remains unclear. Germline V CDR1 and CDR2: MNHEY, SVGAGI. There are 13 residues in the CDR3. Trimming took 0 bases from V and 14 from J, leaving 15 bases between them. The CDR3 nucleotides read TGTGCCAGCAGTTACTCGAGGCAGTCCTTAGTGTATTTT. This encodes CASSYSRQSLVYF.

The chain recombines TRBV7-9 with TRBJ2-7; TRBD2 might be the D (6 bases). CDR3 size: 14 residues. CDR1 is SEHNR, CDR2 FQNEAQ, per germline (reference sequence). The V and J ends lost 7 bases and 5 bases respectively, with 18 bases between them. CDR3 sequence (DNA): TGTGCCAGCACCCACTCCGGGGGAATCGACGAGCAGTACTTC. Translated: CASTHSGGIDEQYF. Filled out from reference TRBV7-9 and TRBJ2-7, the complete variable domain reads DTGVSQNPRHKITKRGQNVTFRCDPISEHNRLYWYRQTLGQGPEFLTYFQNEAQLEKSRLLSDRFSAERPKGSFSTLEIQRTEQGDSAMYLCASTHSGGIDEQYFGPGTRLTVT.

The chain is built from TRBV15 and TRBJ2-3; D is possibly TRBD2 (6 bases). CDR3 length: 15 residues. From germline, CDR1 is LNHNV and CDR2 YYDKDF (reference sequence). V dropped 5 bases and J dropped 3 bases, with 15 bases sitting between them. CDR3 bases: TGTGCCACCAGCCCCTGGAGGGTAAGAACAGATACGCAGTATTTT. Protein sequence: CATSPWRVRTDTQYF. The variable domain in full, completed from reference TRBV15 and TRBJ2-3, reads DAMVIQNPRYQVTQFGKPVTLSCSQTLNHNVMYWYQQKSSQAPKLLFHYYDKDFNNEADTPDNFQSRRPNTSFCFLDIRSPGLGDTAMYLCATSPWRVRTDTQYFGPGTRLTVL.

This rearrangement joins TRBV9 to TRBJ2-7; 9 bases fit TRBD2. The CDR3 covers 16 residues. Trimming took 1 base from V and 3 from J; bases not matched to a gene: 8. Germline assignment: CDR1 SGDLS and CDR2 YYNGEE. The CDR3 nucleotides read TGTGCCAGCAGCGTAAGTGGAGGACTAGCGAGCTACGAGCAGTACTTC. Translating gives CASSVSGGLASYEQYF. Supplemented by reference TRBV9 and TRBJ2-7, the full variable domain reads DSGVTQTPKHLITATGQRVTLRCSPRSGDLSVYWYQQSLDQGLQFLIQYYNGEERAKGNILERFSAQQFPDLHSELNLSSLELGDSALYFCASSVSGGLASYEQYFGPGTRLTVT.

This clone was picked up a small number of times. Different DNA sequences within this sample yield the same CDR3. V and J are TRBV7-3 and TRBJ1-1; D ambiguous. The V and J ends lost 5 bases and 1 base respectively, with 8 bases between them. The CDR3 spans 13 residues. The V gene's germline CDR1 is SGHTA and CDR2 FQGTGA. CDR3 in amino acids: CASSPGGNTEAFF. In DNA, the CDR3 is TGTGCCAGCAGCCCCGGTGGGAACACTGAAGCTTTCTTT.

This clone came up once. This chain uses TRBV5-4 with TRBJ2-7; 11 bases map to TRBD2. CDR3 length: 14 amino acids. Germline CDR1 SGHNT, CDR2 YYREEE (reference sequence). V dropped 5 bases and J dropped 6; count of bases not matched to a gene: 7. CDR3 nucleotide sequence: TGTGCCAGCAGTTCGCATGGGACTAGCGGCGAGCAGTACTTC. Translated: CASSSHGTSGEQYF.

The V gene is TRBV3-1 (or the pseudogene TRBV3-2), the J gene TRBJ2-5, with D perhaps TRBD1 (6 bases). The V gene lost 4 bases and the J gene lost 4 bases, with 16 bases spanning the gap. Germline CDR1 is LGHDT and CDR2 is YNNKEL (reference sequence). The CDR3 totals 15 residues. DNA for the CDR3: TGTGCCAGCAGCCTCTTCTTCAGGGGATCAGAGACCCAGTACTTC. Translation: CASSLFFRGSETQYF.

V is TRBV7-6 and J is TRBJ2-7; possibly TRBD2 for D (6 bases). In germline, CDR1 is SGHVS, CDR2 FNYEAQ. The length of the CDR3 is 18 residues. The ends were cut back, 5 bases at V and 2 bases at J, with 25 bases in the middle. The CDR3 spells CASSLSRSPPSDAYEQYF. In DNA, the CDR3 is TGTGCCAGCAGCCTATCACGATCCCCACCTAGCGACGCCTACGAGCAGTACTTC.

Points on this clone: This sample includes further DNA sequences coding for the same CDR3. The rearrangement joins TRBV29-1 to TRBJ1-1; weak D call: TRBD1 (5 bases). The V gene lost 3 bases and the J gene lost 1 base, with 6 bases spanning the gap. CDR3 size: 12 residues. The V gene's germline CDR1 is SQVTM and CDR2 ANQGSEA. CDR3 sequence reads: CSVDRENTEAFF. The CDR3 DNA reads TGCAGCGTTGACAGGGAGAACACTGAAGCTTTCTTT.

The V and J genes are TRBV2 and TRBJ1-2, with TRBD1 matching over 7 bases. The CDR3 totals 12 residues. The germline V gene has CDR1 SNHLY and CDR2 FYNNEI. The V and J ends lost 4 bases and 8 bases, in that order; junction bases with no gene match: 4. The CDR3 here is CASSATGNGYTF. The CDR3 DNA sequence: TGTGCCAGCAGTGCGACAGGGAACGGCTACACCTTC.

In its sample, this clone was seen a few times. The CDR3 DNA follows: TGCGCCAGCAGCTTGGGGCCAGATACCTATGGCTACACCTTC. Protein: CASSLGPDTYGYTF. The rearrangement uses TRBV5-1 and TRBJ1-2; D uncertain. V was pared by 0 bases and J by 4 bases, with 10 bases between. Germline CDR1 SGHRS, CDR2 YFSETQ. This CDR3 spans 14 amino acids.

The V call is TRBV11-3, the J call TRBJ1-1; maybe TRBD1 (5 bases). CDR3 length: 15 residues. The V gene lost 0 bases and the J gene lost 4 bases, with 12 bases spanning the gap. Per germline, CDR1 SGHNT and CDR2 YENEEA. Written as DNA, the CDR3 is TGTGCCAGCAGCTTAGACGGCGGGGGGAGCACTGAAGCTTTCTTT. It codes for CASSLDGGGSTEAFF. The full variable domain, with the rest looked up from reference TRBV11-3 and TRBJ1-1, is EAGVVQSPRYKIIEKKQPVAFWCNPISGHNTLYWYLQNLGQGPELLIRYENEEAVDDSQLPKDRFSAERLKGVDSTLKIQPAELGDSAVYLCASSLDGGGSTEAFFGQGTRLTVV.

CDR3 amino acids: CASSFGDRALQQYF. The CDR3 nucleotides are TGTGCCAGCAGTTTCGGGGACAGGGCCCTTCAGCAGTACTTC. The rearrangement uses TRBV27 and TRBJ2-7; 9 bases are shared with TRBD1. V lost 3 bases, J lost 8 bases, and 8 bases stayed unmatched. Germline assignment: CDR1 MNHEY and CDR2 SMNVEV (reference sequence). The CDR3 loop spans 14 amino acids.

There are many counts of this clone. The chain joins TRBV11-3 to TRBJ2-1; 9 bases match TRBD2. CDR1 is SGHNT and CDR2 is YENEEA in the germline V gene. The V gene end was trimmed by 1 base and the J gene end by 6 bases; junction bases not matched to a gene: 4. The CDR3 length is 15 residues. CDR3 sequence: CASSLGLAGVNEQFF. DNA of the CDR3: TGTGCCAGCAGCTTAGGCTTAGCGGGAGTCAATGAGCAGTTCTTC.

The chain carries TRBV5-4 and TRBJ2-1; D might be TRBD1 (7 bases). The V end lost 4 bases, the J end lost 4 bases, and 15 bases lay between the germline ends. The V gene's germline CDR1 is SGHNT and CDR2 YYREEE (reference sequence). The CDR3 has 15 amino acids. The CDR3, as DNA: TGTGCCAGCAGCGCGGGACAGAGGTTATACAATGAGCAGTTCTTC. It encodes CASSAGQRLYNEQFF.

The chain has TRBV18 and TRBJ2-7, with 11 bases identical to TRBD2. With V trimmed by 2 bases and J by 0 bases, 3 bases remained unmatched. The germline V gene encodes CDR1 KGHSH and CDR2 LQKENI. The length of the CDR3 is 16 residues. The CDR3 bases are TGTGCCAGCTCACCAAATAGCGGGAGGGCCTCCTACGAGCAGTACTTC. It encodes CASSPNSGRASYEQYF.

The chain joins TRBV19 to TRBJ2-6; 7 bases line up with TRBD1. J lost 2 bases, V lost 7 bases, and 2 bases had no gene match. Germline V gives CDR1 LNHDA, CDR2 SQIVND (reference sequence). The CDR3 runs 14 residues. The CDR3 DNA is TGTGCCAGTACCGGGACAGCTGGGGCCAACGTCCTGACTTTC. The encoded protein is CASTGTAGANVLTF.

The chain joins TRBV10-3 to TRBJ2-2; TRBD1 might be the D (7 bases). Looked up from germline, CDR1 is ENHRY and CDR2 is SYGVKD. CDR3 length: 16 residues. V shed 5 bases and J shed 3 bases, with 16 bases lying between them. CDR3: CAISTGSQGDTGELFF. The CDR3 region has the DNA TGTGCCATCAGTACCGGGAGCCAGGGGGACACCGGGGAGCTGTTTTTT.

The chain has TRBV7-9 and TRBJ1-4; D gene uncertain. The CDR3 extends over 14 amino acids. Per the germline V gene, CDR1 is SEHNR and CDR2 is FQNEAQ (reference sequence). V was cut by 2 bases and J by 2 bases, with 6 bases left in between. CDR3 nucleotides: TGTGCCAGCAGCTTATTGACTACTAATGAAAAACTGTTTTTT. Translating gives CASSLLTTNEKLFF.

The chain links TRBV5-1 to TRBJ2-2; 13 nucleotides agree with TRBD2. Germline lookup yields CDR1 SGHRS and CDR2 YFSETQ. This CDR3 has 19 residues. V lost 3 bases, J lost 4 bases, and 12 bases stayed unmatched. CDR3 in amino acids: CASSSLTSGGAVGTGELFF. The CDR3 DNA follows: TGCGCCAGCAGCTCTCTAACTAGCGGGGGGGCCGTTGGCACCGGGGAGCTGTTTTTT.

CDR3 region: CASSLRVSGSFNEQFF. The CDR3 region has the DNA TGTGCCAGCAGCTTAAGGGTTAGCGGGAGTTTTAATGAGCAGTTCTTC. This chain connects TRBV7-3 to TRBJ2-1, with 9 bases aligning to TRBD2. This CDR3 contains 16 residues. Germline V lookup: CDR1 SGHTA, CDR2 FQGTGA. V was clipped by 1 base and J by 7 bases; unmatched bases: 8.